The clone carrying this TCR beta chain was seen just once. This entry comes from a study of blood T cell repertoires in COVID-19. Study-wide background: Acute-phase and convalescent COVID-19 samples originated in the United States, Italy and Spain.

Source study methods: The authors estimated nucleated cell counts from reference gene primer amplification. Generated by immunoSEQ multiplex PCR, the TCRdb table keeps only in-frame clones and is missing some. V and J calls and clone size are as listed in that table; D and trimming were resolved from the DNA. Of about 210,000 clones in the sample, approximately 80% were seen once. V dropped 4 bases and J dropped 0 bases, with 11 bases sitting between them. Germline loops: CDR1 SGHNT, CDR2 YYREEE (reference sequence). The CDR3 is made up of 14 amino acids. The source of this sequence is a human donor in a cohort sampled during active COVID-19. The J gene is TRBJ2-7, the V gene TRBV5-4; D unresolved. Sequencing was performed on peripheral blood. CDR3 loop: CASSTDTSSYEQYF. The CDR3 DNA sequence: TGTGCCAGCAGCACCGACACGAGCTCCTACGAGCAGTACTTC.